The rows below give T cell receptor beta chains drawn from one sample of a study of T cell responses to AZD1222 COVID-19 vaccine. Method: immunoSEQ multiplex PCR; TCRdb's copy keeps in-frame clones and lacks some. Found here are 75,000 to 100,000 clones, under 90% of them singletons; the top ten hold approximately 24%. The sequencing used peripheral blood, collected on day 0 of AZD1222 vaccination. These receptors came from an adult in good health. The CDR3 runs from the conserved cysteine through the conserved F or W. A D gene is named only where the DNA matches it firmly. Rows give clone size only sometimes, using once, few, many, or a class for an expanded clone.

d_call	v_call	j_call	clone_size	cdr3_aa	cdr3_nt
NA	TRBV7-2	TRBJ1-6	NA	CASIDGQGGSYNSPLHF	TGTGCCAGCATCGACGGTCAGGGAGGGTCCTATAATTCACCCCTCCACTTT
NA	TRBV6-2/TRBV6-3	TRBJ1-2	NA	CASSSLGGYTF	TGTGCCAGCAGCTCCCTGGGGGGCTACACCTTC
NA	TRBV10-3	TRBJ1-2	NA	CAISESGVKNYGYTF	TGTGCCATCAGTGAGTCTGGTGTGAAGAACTATGGCTACACCTTC
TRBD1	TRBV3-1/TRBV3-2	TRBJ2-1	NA	CASSQVRGLYNEQFF	TGTGCCAGCAGCCAAGTCAGGGGGCTCTACAATGAGCAGTTCTTC
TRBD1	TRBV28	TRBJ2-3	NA	CASSSTTGGDSTDTQYF	TGTGCCAGCAGCAGTACAACAGGGGGAGATAGCACAGATACGCAGTATTTT
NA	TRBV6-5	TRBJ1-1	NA	CASSYWSLGNTEAFF	TGTGCCAGCAGTTACTGGAGCTTAGGGAACACTGAAGCTTTCTTT
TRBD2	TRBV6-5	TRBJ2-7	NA	CASSTREDYEQYF	TGTGCCAGCAGTACCCGGGAGGATTACGAGCAGTACTTC
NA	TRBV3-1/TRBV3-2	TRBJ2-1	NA	CASSLIWWSSYNEQFF	TGTGCCAGCAGCCTCATCTGGTGGAGCTCCTACAATGAGCAGTTCTTC
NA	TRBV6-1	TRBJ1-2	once	CASSEAIDSVYGYTF	TGTGCCAGCAGTGAAGCTATAGACAGTGTCTATGGCTACACCTTC
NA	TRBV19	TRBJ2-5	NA	CASSIAGDQETQYF	TGTGCCAGTAGTATAGCCGGGGACCAAGAGACCCAGTACTTC
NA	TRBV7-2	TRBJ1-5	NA	CASSLGTRNQPQHF	TGTGCCAGCAGCCTCGGGACACGGAATCAGCCCCAGCATTTT
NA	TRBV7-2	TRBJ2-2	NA	CASSLSGGPSGELFF	TGTGCCAGCAGCTTATCAGGGGGGCCGAGCGGGGAGCTGTTTTTT
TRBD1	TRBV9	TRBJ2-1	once	CASSVKTGGSNEQFF	TGTGCCAGCAGCGTAAAGACAGGGGGGAGCAATGAGCAGTTCTTC
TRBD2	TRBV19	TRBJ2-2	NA	CASIRLAGGPTGELFF	TGTGCCAGTATCCGACTAGCGGGAGGTCCCACCGGGGAGCTGTTTTTT
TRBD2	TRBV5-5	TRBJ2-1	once	CASSNGGLAGGFNEQFF	TGTGCCAGCAGCAATGGGGGACTAGCCGGAGGTTTCAATGAGCAGTTCTTC
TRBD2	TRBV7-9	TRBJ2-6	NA	CASSGASGGRSGANVLTF	TGTGCCAGCAGCGGAGCTAGCGGAGGACGCTCTGGGGCCAACGTCCTGACTTTC
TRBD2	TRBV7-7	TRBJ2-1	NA	CASSLATSAYNEQFF	TGTGCTAGCAGCTTAGCGACTAGCGCCTACAATGAGCAGTTCTTC
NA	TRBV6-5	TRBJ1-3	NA	CASSSRSRRSNTIYF	TGTGCCAGCAGTTCAAGGTCCAGGCGATCAAACACCATATATTTT
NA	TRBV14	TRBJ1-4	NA	CASSQGLYSGQIF	TGTGCCAGCAGCCAAGGCCTATATTCGGGACAAATTTTT
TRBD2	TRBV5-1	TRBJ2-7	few	CASSWTSGSYEQYF	TGCGCCAGCAGCTGGACTAGCGGGAGCTACGAGCAGTACTTC
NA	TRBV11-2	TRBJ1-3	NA	CASSLIGQGNTIYF	TGTGCCAGCAGCTTAATAGGTCAGGGAAACACCATATATTTT
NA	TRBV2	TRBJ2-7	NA	CASSEGAYEQYF	TGTGCCAGCAGTGAAGGGGCGTACGAGCAGTACTTC
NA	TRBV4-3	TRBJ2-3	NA	CASSWTGSSTDTQYF	TGCGCCAGCAGCTGGACGGGCTCTAGCACAGATACGCAGTATTTT
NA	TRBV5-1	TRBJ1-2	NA	CASSLGDFGPGYTF	TGCGCCAGCAGCTTGGGCGACTTTGGGCCTGGCTACACCTTC
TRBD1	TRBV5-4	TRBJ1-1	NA	CASSSPGQVTEAFF	TGTGCCAGCAGCTCGCCGGGACAGGTTACTGAAGCTTTCTTT
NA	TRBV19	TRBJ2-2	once	CASSTGSGTGELFF	TGTGCCAGTAGTACGGGATCTGGGACCGGGGAGCTGTTTTTT
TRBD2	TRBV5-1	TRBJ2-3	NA	CASSLGTSGPTDTQYF	TGCGCCAGCAGCTTGGGGACTAGCGGGCCCACAGATACGCAGTATTTT
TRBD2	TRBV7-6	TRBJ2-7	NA	CASSLGLALAYEQYF	TGTGCCAGCAGCCTCGGACTAGCCTTAGCCTACGAGCAGTACTTC
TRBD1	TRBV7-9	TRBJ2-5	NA	CASRDRGRETQYF	TGTGCCAGCAGGGACAGGGGGCGTGAGACCCAGTACTTC